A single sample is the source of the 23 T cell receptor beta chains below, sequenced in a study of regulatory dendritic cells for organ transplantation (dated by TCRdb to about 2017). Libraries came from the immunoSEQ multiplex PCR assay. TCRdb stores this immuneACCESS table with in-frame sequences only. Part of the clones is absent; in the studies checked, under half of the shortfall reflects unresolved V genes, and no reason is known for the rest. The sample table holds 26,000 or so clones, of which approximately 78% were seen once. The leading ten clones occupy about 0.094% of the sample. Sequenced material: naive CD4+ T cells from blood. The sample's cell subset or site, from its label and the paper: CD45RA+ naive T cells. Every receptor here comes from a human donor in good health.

DNA for the CDR3: TGCACCAGCAGCCAGGGATTTTTAATAGCGGGGGGGGGCCATGAGCAGTTCTTC. It encodes CTSSQGFLIAGGGHEQFF. J is TRBJ2-1 and V is TRBV1; the D call TRBD2 from the table was never checked on the DNA. TRBV1 is termed a pseudogene. The CDR3 totals 18 residues.

The CDR3 is CAISEGQGSYGYTF. In DNA form, the CDR3 reads TGTGCCATCAGTGAGGGACAGGGGAGCTATGGCTACACCTTC. This chain links TRBV10-3 with TRBJ1-2, with 9 bases aligning to TRBD1. The CDR3 is 14 residues long. J was trimmed by 4 bases and V by 2 bases; bases with no gene match: 2. The germline V gene has CDR1 ENHRY and CDR2 SYGVKD.

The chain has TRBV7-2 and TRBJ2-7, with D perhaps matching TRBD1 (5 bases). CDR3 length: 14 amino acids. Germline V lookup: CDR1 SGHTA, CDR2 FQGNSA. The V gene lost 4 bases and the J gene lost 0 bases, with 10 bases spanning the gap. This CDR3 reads CASSSQGSSYEQYF. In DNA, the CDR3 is TGTGCCAGCAGCTCCCAGGGCAGCTCCTACGAGCAGTACTTC.

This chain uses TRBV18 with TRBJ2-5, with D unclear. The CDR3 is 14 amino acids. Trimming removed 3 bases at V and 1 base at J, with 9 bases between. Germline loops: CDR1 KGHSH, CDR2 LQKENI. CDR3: CASSPAISQETQYF. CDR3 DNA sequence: TGTGCCAGCTCACCGGCCATATCCCAAGAGACCCAGTACTTC. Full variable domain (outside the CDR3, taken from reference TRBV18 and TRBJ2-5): NAGVMQNPRHLVRRRGQEARLRCSPMKGHSHVYWYRQLPEEGLKFMVYLQKENIIDESGMPKERFSAEFPKEGPSILRIQQVVRGDSAAYFCASSPAISQETQYFGPGTRLLVL.

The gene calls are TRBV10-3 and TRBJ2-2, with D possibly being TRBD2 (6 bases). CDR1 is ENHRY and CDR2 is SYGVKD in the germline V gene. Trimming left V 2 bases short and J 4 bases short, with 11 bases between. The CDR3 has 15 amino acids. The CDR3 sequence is CAISERRGGTGELFF. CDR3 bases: TGTGCCATCAGTGAGAGGCGGGGTGGCACCGGGGAGCTGTTTTTT.

CDR3 residues: CAISERGIGNQPQHF. In nucleotides, the CDR3 is TGTGCCATCAGTGAACGGGGTATCGGCAATCAGCCCCAGCATTTT. The chain uses TRBV10-3 and TRBJ1-5, with D unclear. This CDR3 spans 15 amino acids. The germline V and J ends were trimmed by 3 bases and 2 bases, with 11 bases remaining between them. Germline V gene sequence: CDR1 ENHRY, CDR2 SYGVKD.

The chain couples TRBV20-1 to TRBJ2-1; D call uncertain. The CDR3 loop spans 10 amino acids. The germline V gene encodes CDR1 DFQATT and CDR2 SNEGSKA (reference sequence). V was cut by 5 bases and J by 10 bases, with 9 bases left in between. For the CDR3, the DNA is TGCAGTGCTCGGTCCGAGGAGCAGTTCTTC. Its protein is CSARSEEQFF.

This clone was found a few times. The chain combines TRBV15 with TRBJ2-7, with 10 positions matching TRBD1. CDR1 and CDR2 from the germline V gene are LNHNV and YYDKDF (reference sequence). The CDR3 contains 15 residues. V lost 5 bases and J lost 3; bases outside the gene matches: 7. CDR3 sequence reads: CATSPEGDRGYEQYF. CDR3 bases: TGTGCCACCAGCCCTGAGGGGGACAGGGGCTACGAGCAGTACTTC. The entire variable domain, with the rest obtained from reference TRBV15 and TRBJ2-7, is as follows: DAMVIQNPRYQVTQFGKPVTLSCSQTLNHNVMYWYQQKSSQAPKLLFHYYDKDFNNEADTPDNFQSRRPNTSFCFLDIRSPGLGDTAMYLCATSPEGDRGYEQYFGPGTRLTVT.

For the CDR3, the DNA is TGCAGCGTTGATCTGACAGGGTTTACAGATACGCAGTATTTT. Translation gives CSVDLTGFTDTQYF. The chain recombines TRBV29-1 with TRBJ2-3, with TRBD1 identical over 7 bases. Trimming cost V 3 bases and J 3 bases; bases outside gene matches: 6. This CDR3 is 14 amino acids long. Germline CDR1 reads SQVTM; CDR2 reads ANQGSEA.

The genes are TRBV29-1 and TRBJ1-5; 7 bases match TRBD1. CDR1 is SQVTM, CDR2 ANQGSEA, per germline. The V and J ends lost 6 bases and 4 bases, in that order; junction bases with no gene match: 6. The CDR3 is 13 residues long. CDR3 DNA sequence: TGCAGCGTCAGACAGGGCTTAAATCAGCCCCAGCATTTT. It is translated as CSVRQGLNQPQHF. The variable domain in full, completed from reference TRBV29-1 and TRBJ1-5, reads SAVISQKPSRDICQRGTSLTIQCQVDSQVTMMFWYRQQPGQSLTLIATANQGSEATYESGFVIDKFPISRPNLTFSTLTVSNMSPEDSSIYLCSVRQGLNQPQHFGDGTRLSIL.

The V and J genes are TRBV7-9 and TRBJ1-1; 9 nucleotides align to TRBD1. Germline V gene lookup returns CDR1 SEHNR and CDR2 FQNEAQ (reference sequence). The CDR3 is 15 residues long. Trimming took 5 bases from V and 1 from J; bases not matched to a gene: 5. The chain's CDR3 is CASSGTGGRNTEAFF. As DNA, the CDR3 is TGTGCCAGCAGCGGAACAGGGGGCAGGAACACTGAAGCTTTCTTT.

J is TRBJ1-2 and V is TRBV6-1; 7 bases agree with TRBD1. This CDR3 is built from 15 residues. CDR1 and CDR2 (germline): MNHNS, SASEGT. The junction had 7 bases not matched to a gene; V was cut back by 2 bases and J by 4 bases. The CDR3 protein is CASSESAGTAYGYTF. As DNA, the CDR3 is TGTGCCAGCAGTGAATCTGCCGGGACAGCCTATGGCTACACCTTC.

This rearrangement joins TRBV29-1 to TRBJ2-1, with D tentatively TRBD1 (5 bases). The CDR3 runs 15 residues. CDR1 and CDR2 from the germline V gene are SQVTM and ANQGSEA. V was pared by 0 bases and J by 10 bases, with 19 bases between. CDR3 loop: CSVEDRVTRVGEQFF. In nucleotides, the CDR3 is TGCAGCGTTGAAGATCGGGTGACCAGGGTCGGGGAGCAGTTCTTC.

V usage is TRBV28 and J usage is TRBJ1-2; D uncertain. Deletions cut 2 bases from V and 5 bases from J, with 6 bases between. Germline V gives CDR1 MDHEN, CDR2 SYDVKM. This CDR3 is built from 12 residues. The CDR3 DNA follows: TGTGCCAGCAGTTTAGGACTGTATGGCTACACCTTC. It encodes CASSLGLYGYTF.

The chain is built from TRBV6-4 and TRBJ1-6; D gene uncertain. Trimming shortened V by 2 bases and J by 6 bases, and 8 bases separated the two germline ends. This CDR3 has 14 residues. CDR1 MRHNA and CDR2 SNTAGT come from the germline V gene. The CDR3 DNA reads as TGTGCCAGCAGTGACGGTCAGCGTAATTCACCCCTCCACTTT. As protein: CASSDGQRNSPLHF.

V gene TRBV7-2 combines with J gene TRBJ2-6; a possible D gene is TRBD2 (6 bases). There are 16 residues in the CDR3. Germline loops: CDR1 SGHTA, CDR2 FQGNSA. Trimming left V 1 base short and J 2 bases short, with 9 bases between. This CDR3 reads CASSLDSGPGANVLTF. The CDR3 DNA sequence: TGTGCCAGCAGCTTAGATAGCGGTCCTGGGGCCAACGTCCTGACTTTC.

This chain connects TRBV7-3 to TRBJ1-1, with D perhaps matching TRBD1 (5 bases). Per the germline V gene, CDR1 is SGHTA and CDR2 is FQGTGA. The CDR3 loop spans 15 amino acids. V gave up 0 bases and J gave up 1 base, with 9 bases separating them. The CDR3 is CASSLTGGGNTEAFF. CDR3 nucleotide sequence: TGTGCCAGCAGCTTAACGGGGGGAGGGAACACTGAAGCTTTCTTT.

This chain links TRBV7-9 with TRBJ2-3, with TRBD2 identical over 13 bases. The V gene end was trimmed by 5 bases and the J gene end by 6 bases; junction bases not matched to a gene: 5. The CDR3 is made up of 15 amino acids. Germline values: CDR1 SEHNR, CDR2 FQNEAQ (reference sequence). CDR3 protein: CASSPTSGGADTQYF. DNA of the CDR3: TGTGCCAGCAGCCCCACTAGCGGGGGGGCGGATACGCAGTATTTT.

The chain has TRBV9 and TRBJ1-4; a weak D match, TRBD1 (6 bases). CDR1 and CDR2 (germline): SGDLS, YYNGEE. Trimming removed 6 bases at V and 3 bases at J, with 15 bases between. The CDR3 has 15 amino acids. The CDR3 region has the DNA TGTGCCAGCACCCAAGGGGGAGGGGCTAATGAAAAACTGTTTTTT. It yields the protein CASTQGGGANEKLFF.

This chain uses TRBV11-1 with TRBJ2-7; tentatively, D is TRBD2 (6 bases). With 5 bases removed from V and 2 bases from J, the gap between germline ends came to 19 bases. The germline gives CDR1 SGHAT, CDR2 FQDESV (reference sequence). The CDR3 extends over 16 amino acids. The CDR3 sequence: CASSLRESGAAYEQYF. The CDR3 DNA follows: TGTGCCAGCAGCCTCCGGGAGAGCGGCGCGGCCTACGAGCAGTACTTC.

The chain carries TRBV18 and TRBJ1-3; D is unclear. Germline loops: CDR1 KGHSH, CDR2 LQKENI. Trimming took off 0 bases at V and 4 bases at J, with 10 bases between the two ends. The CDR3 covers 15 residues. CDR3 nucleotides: TGTGCCAGCTCACCACCCGGGTTAGGAGGAAACACCATATATTTT. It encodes CASSPPGLGGNTIYF.

CDR3 protein: CASSSGGIYGYTF. The CDR3 nucleotides read TGTGCCAGCAGCTCGGGCGGGATTTATGGCTACACCTTC. This rearrangement joins TRBV11-2 to TRBJ1-2, with D unresolved. This CDR3 comprises 13 residues. CDR1 and CDR2 (germline): SGHAT, FQNNGV. Trimming stripped 4 bases from V and 5 bases from J, with 11 bases between.

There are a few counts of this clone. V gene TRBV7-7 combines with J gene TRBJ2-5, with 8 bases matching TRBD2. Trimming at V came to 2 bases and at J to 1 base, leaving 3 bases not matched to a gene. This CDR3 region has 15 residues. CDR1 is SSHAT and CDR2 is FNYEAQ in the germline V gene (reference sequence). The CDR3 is CASSLTAGGQETQYF. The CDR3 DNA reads TGTGCCAGCAGCTTAACGGCGGGGGGCCAAGAGACCCAGTACTTC.